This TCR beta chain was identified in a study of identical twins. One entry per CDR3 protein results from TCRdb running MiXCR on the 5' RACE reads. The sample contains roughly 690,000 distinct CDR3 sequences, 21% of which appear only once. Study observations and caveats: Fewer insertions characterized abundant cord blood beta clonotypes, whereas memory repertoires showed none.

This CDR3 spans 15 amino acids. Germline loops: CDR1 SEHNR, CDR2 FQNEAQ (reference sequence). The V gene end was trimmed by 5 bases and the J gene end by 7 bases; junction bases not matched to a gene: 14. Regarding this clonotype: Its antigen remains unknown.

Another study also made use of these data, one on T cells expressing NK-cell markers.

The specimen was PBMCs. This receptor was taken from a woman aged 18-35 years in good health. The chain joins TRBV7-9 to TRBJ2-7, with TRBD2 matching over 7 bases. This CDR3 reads CASSPILAEVGEQYF. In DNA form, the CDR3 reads TGTGCCAGCAGCCCAATCCTAGCGGAAGTAGGAGAGCAGTACTTC.